This T cell receptor beta chain derives from a study of cytomegalovirus exposure and HLA in healthy donors. The PCR used 60 Vbeta and 13 Jbeta primers. Here immunoSEQ multiplex PCR was the method, and the copy in TCRdb shows in-frame clones only, minus some. The repertoire holds 150,000 to 200,000 clones, with around three quarters as singletons. Trimming took 2 bases from V and 5 from J, leaving 16 bases between them. The CDR3 loop spans 15 amino acids. Germline assignment: CDR1 SGHKS and CDR2 YYEKEE (reference sequence). This clone has more than one count but fewer than ten. Specimen: PBMCs. The V gene is TRBV5-5, the J gene TRBJ1-1; D is unclear. The source is a woman aged 40 to 50 in good health and CMV-seronegative. The CDR3 loop reads CASSFLSGRQTEAFF. The CDR3 coding sequence is TGTGCCAGCAGCTTTTTGAGCGGCAGGCAGACTGAAGCTTTCTTT.